Detailed here is one T cell receptor (beta chain). Its antigen specificity is not known. No base quality values were provided; no much bigger clone lies one nucleotide off. This entry belongs to a study of beta chain features in type 1 diabetes (dated by TCRdb to 2016 to 2018). For context, the study as a whole: No differences in mean age, gender distribution, total cell number or subset yield were found between patients and healthy donors. Whereas all 30 or so donors provided naive and central memory subsets, regulatory and stem cell-like memory subsets were isolated from just 8 patients and roughly 8 healthy donors. In the study, recently diagnosed type 1 diabetes patients and matched healthy donors were compared on the TCRB repertoires of their sorted circulating CD4+ T cell subsets. A total of some 110 million sorted cells were examined across all samples, and the number of cells per subset was strongly correlated with RNA yield. Broader findings and caveats from the paper: Because cDNA was sequenced instead of genomic DNA, highly expressing activated cells could be over-represented, though the groups showed no difference in activation or CD3 levels. Shorter templates might be favored by PCR, yet because patient and control samples were amplified and corrected together, any such skew would affect both groups equally. In all four CD4+ subsets, TCRB CDR3 length was moderately but significantly shorter in type 1 diabetes patients. Because the HLA sub-analyses included only small numbers of individuals, any influence of HLA type on TCRB rearrangement was left unresolved. Naive, central memory and regulatory TCRB repertoires appeared to be more similar among patients than among healthy donors. At VDJ recombination sites, patients with type 1 diabetes made fewer insertions and deleted more nucleotides, a pattern implying thymic rearrangement abnormalities.

From each donor, a single peripheral blood sample of about 110 mL on average was drawn into heparinised tubes. A BD FACSAria II was used to sort naive, central memory, regulatory and stem cell-like memory CD4+ T cells with a panel that included CD45RO, CCR7, CD25, CD127, CD95 and CD27. Purity was above 98% for every sorted population. PBMCs were separated immediately by Lymphoprep density gradient centrifugation and were stained directly, without being cultured. Samples were stained and sorted in pairs, with one healthy donor and one patient per experiment, so that batch effects were minimized. The germline ends are 12 bases apart after V is trimmed by 0 bases and J by 0 bases. Taken from cysteine to phenylalanine, the CDR3 has 18 residues. Left in the record is the CDR3 DNA by itself, 54 bases read in frame from the first base. The germline V gene encodes CDR1 MGHRA and CDR2 YSYEKL. The entire amount of isolated RNA was reverse transcribed using the High Capacity cDNA Reverse Transcription Kit, so the sequenced TCRB transcripts were expressed ones. Deep immunoSEQ sequencing was applied to naive, central memory and regulatory T cell samples, giving an average of roughly 3.6 million total reads per sample. Sorted cells were lysed in RLT buffer, and RNA was extracted using DNase-treated RNeasy Micro or Mini kits according to cell number. To prevent cross-contamination, every cell subset was processed on its own, while patient and healthy donor samples were processed together. The immunoSEQ multiplex PCR was used to amplify TCRB sequences from cDNA, generating 87-bp fragments that spanned the CDR3 region. Sequencing of the amplicons was done on the Illumina HiSeq platform. Per the source publication's procedure: PCR bias was computationally corrected using synthetic template baselines, reads within Hamming distance 2 were collapsed, and singletons that could not be merged were discarded. Reads were aligned to IMGT to assign V, D and J genes, CDR3 length, and insertions or deletions at six rearrangement sites. Within each subset, clonotype counts were normalized to sorted cell number, and only after that were true diversity and Gini coefficients computed with the tcR R package. The overlap coefficient, calculated on TCRB nucleotide sequences, was used to measure repertoire sharing. Out-of-frame TCRB sequences from naive cells were analyzed as a proxy for the pre-selection repertoire. TCRdb mirrors the immuneACCESS table, restricted to in-frame sequences. Some clones are absent from its copies; in checked studies, under half trace to an unresolved V gene, and the reason for the others is unknown. That table is the source of V, J and clone size, and D and trimming were worked out from the DNA. In all, the sample holds 550,000 to 850,000 clones, and around 15% of those were seen once. Of the sample, approximately 0.021% falls within the top ten clones.

This sequence uses TRBV4-1 and TRBJ1-6; no D segment can be confidently identified. Sequences were obtained from naive CD4+ T cells from blood. In the paper's terms, the cell subset or site label means: true naive CD4+ T cells. The receptor was derived from a man aged 18 to 29 with type 1 diabetes. The nucleotides read TGCGCCAGCAGCCAAGATGAACGGGTAAACTCCTATAATTCACCCCTCCACTTT. This yields the protein CASSQDERVNSYNSPLHF.